One sample yielded the 7 T cell receptor beta chains listed below, sequenced in a study of blood T cell repertoires in COVID-19. Clones were read by immunoSEQ multiplex PCR, and TCRdb kept only the in-frame ones, dropping some. The sample yields 290,000 or so clones, 86% seen once. Sequenced input: PBMCs or T cells enriched from blood (not recorded which). The receptors derive from a woman aged 18-35 years who had recovered from COVID-19.

The chain employs TRBV29-1 and TRBJ2-1, with TRBD2 as a possible D gene (5 bases). The CDR3 is made up of 16 amino acids. In germline, CDR1 is SQVTM, CDR2 ANQGSEA. The germline V and J ends were trimmed by 6 bases and 1 base, with 19 bases remaining between them. The CDR3 DNA sequence: TGCAGCGTAATAAACCGGGCACCGGGATCCTACAATGAGCAGTTCTTC. Protein sequence: CSVINRAPGSYNEQFF.

This chain uses TRBV3-1 (or the pseudogene TRBV3-2) with TRBJ1-2; the D gene is possibly TRBD1 (5 bases). CDR1 is LGHDT and CDR2 is YNNKEL in the germline V gene (reference sequence). The V gene lost 1 base and the J gene lost 0 bases, with 12 bases spanning the gap. The CDR3 is 16 residues long. CDR3 protein: CASSQGGQTTNYGYTF. For the CDR3, the DNA is TGTGCCAGCAGCCAAGGAGGACAAACAACTAACTATGGCTACACCTTC.

This chain's CDR3 is CASSLTGSNQPQHF. The CDR3 nucleotides are TGTGCCAGCAGTTTGACGGGGAGCAATCAGCCCCAGCATTTT. The gene calls are TRBV5-6 and TRBJ1-5, with D hard to call. CDR1 and CDR2 (germline): SGHDT, YYEEEE. Between the trimmed V and J ends, which lost 5 bases and 1 base, there was a span of 10 bases. The CDR3 has 14 residues.

This chain uses TRBV11-1 with TRBJ2-5; possible D gene TRBD2, 6 bases. The germline CDR1 and CDR2 sequences are SGHAT and FQDESV (reference sequence). This CDR3 is built from 17 residues. V lost 0 bases to trimming and J lost 8 bases, with 22 bases between them. CDR3 residues: CASSLAGALSGQGTQYF. DNA of the CDR3: TGTGCCAGCAGCTTAGCCGGGGCCTTGAGCGGGCAAGGAACCCAGTACTTC.

This clone appeared a single time. The chain employs TRBV19 and TRBJ2-7, with a possible D match to TRBD2 (5 bases). Germline lookup yields CDR1 LNHDA and CDR2 SQIVND (reference sequence). V gave up 4 bases and J gave up 1 base, with 14 bases separating them. The CDR3 extends over 15 amino acids. This CDR3 is CASSSPGRPSYEQYF. The CDR3 coding sequence is TGTGCCAGTAGTAGTCCGGGAAGACCTTCCTACGAGCAGTACTTC.

The genes are TRBV25-1 and TRBJ1-4, with a possible D match to TRBD1 (5 bases). CDR1 and CDR2 (germline): MGHDK, SYGVNS. Trimming cost V 3 bases and J 8 bases, with 16 bases left between them. This CDR3 contains 15 residues. The CDR3 region has the DNA TGTGCCAGCAGTGAGGACAAGGGGTTCGTAGAAAAACTGTTTTTT. It encodes CASSEDKGFVEKLFF. The full variable domain, its missing parts supplied by reference TRBV25-1 and TRBJ1-4, is EADIYQTPRYLVIGTGKKITLECSQTMGHDKMYWYQQDPGMELHLIHYSYGVNSTEKGDLSSESTVSRIRTEHFPLTLESARPSHTSQYLCASSEDKGFVEKLFFGSGTQLSVL.

V and J are TRBV3-1 (or the pseudogene TRBV3-2) and TRBJ1-5, with D tentatively TRBD1 (5 bases). Per the germline V gene, CDR1 is LGHDT and CDR2 is YNNKEL (reference sequence). The V and J ends lost 0 bases and 6 bases respectively, with 9 bases between them. The CDR3 is 14 amino acids. CDR3 bases: TGTGCCAGCAGCCAAGACAGGGTGGGTCAGCCCCAGCATTTT. Its translation is CASSQDRVGQPQHF.